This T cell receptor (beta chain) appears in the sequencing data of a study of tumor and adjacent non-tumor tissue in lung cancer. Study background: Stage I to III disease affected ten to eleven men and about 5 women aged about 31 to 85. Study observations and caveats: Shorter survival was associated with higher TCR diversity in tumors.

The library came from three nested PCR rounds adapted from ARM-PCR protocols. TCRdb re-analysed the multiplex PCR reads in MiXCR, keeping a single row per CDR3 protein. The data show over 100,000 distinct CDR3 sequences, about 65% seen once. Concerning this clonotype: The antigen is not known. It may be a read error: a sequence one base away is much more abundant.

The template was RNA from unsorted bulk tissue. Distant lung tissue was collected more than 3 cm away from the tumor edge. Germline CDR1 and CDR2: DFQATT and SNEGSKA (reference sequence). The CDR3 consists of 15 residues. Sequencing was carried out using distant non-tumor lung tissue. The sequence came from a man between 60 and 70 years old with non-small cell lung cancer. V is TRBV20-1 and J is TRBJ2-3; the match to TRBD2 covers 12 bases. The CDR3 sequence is CSARSLAGGTDMQYF. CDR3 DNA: TGCAGTGCTAGGTCACTAGCGGGAGGCACAGATATGCAGTATTTT.